This TCR beta chain was identified during a study of OX40 agonist ivuxolimab in advanced cancers. Study-wide context: Mean age about 60 years, range 23 to 79; 82.7% male. Findings and limits, study-wide: CD8+ T cells (on average) carried more expanded clones than CD4+ T cells. Nonresponders included some who also had low normalized T-cell clonal expansion.

A remark on this clone: Its antigen remains unknown.

Samples were taken at baseline and on day 1 of cycles 4 and 7. The V end was cut by 1 base, the J end by 7 bases, with 10 bases between. The CDR3 has 13 residues. Germline V gene data show CDR1 as SEHNR and CDR2 as FQNEAQ (reference sequence). Clones were sequenced by immunoSEQ multiplex PCR, and TCRdb holds only the in-frame ones, with some missing. The sample consists of more than 30,000 clones, more than 70% of them appearing once. The receptor was derived from an adult with an advanced solid tumor such as melanoma, head and neck, liver or kidney cancer. The starting material was CD4+ or CD8+ T cells sorted from blood, obtained in a trial of the OX40 agonist ivuxolimab. V and J are TRBV7-9 and TRBJ1-2; D not certain. CDR3 coding DNA: TGTGCCAGCAGCTTAGGCTCGTTCGGTGGCTACACCTTC. It yields the protein CASSLGSFGGYTF.